This T cell receptor beta chain was identified during a study of cytomegalovirus exposure and HLA in healthy donors. Study conclusions and caveats: There were 160 or so TCR beta chains listed as cytomegalovirus-associated.

Libraries were prepared by immunoSEQ multiplex PCR; TCRdb keeps only in-frame clonotypes and omits some of them. Seen here are around 350,000 clones, approximately 90% observed once, and the top ten hold roughly 0.82%. V lost 0 bases to trimming and J lost 3 bases, with 12 bases between them. Per germline, CDR1 SGDLS and CDR2 YYNGEE. The CDR3 contains 16 residues. Comment on this clone: Its cognate antigen is unknown.

V gene TRBV9 combines with J gene TRBJ2-2; maybe TRBD2 (6 bases). This sequence was found in a young woman in good health and CMV-seronegative. Sequenced material: PBMCs. As DNA, the CDR3 is TGTGCCAGCAGCGTAGCGGCTAGCGTTTACACCGGGGAGCTGTTTTTT. Protein product: CASSVAASVYTGELFF.